Below, one TCR beta chain is given with its context. Its antigen is as yet unknown. These data come from a study of T cell repertoires in cytomegalovirus infection. Study context: Recently identified HLA-C-restricted CMV epitopes and well-studied HLA-B-restricted CMV epitopes were used by the study. Carrying CMV and the relevant HLA type showed in public TCR beta signatures.

TCRdb used MiXCR to reprocess the reads, holding one entry per CDR3 protein. The table shows around 900,000 distinct CDR3 sequences, with approximately 31% occurring only once. Study-wide findings and caveats: Ex vivo responses were dominated by HLA-C-restricted CMV-specific TCR beta clonotypes.

The sample in question was cultured CD8+ T cells from PBMCs, obtained from culture after CMV antigen stimulation. The sequence came from a human donor in good health (CMV status not recorded). Some clones in this sample may be carry-over from other donors' samples.

As DNA, the CDR3 is TGTGCCAGCAGCCCGGCTGGCTGGGATTACAATGAGCAGTTCTTC. The encoded protein is CASSPAGWDYNEQFF. The rearrangement links TRBV27 to TRBJ2-1; D remains unclear. The CDR3 has 15 amino acids. Between the trimmed V and J ends, which lost 6 bases and 4 bases, there was a span of 16 bases. Germline V gene sequence: CDR1 MNHEY, CDR2 SMNVEV (reference sequence).